This T cell receptor beta chain was recorded in a study of T cells after yellow fever vaccination. General study results and limits: Booster samples showed a return of most primary-vaccination clones (under 97% CD4, approximately 85% CD8). Clonotypes found in both CD4 and CD8 compartments made up a small share. Weaker overall was a secondary response that nonetheless peaked faster, on day 5 versus 15.

Trimming shortened V by 5 bases and J by 1 base, and 5 bases separated the two germline ends. This CDR3 is 12 amino acids long. Remarks on this clonotype: Its antigen remains unidentified.

Researchers made TCR cDNA using 5'RACE template switching, and this step added a universal primer site and UMIs. TCRdb re-called the 5' RACE reads with MiXCR, one entry per CDR3 protein. The sample carries some 600,000 distinct CDR3 sequences, 10% to 15% recorded once. J is TRBJ1-2 and V is TRBV12-3 or TRBV12-4, with D uncertain. The source of this sequence is a man aged 25-45 years who received the YFV17D yellow fever vaccine. The sequences come from PBMCs, collected on the day of the yellow fever booster vaccination. The CDR3 spells CASSNFNYGYTF. In nucleotides, the CDR3 is TGTGCCAGCAGTAACTTTAACTATGGCTACACCTTC.